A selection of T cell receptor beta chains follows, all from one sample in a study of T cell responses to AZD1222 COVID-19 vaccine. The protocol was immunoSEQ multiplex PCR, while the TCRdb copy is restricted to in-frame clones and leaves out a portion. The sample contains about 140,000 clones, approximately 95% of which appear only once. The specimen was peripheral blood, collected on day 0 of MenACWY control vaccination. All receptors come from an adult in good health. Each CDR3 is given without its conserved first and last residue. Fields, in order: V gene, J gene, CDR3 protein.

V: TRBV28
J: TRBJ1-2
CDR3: ASRHQGYT

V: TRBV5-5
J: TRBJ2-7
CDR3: ASSTSGTSGDYEQY

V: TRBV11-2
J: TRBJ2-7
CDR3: ASSLDQGPYEQY

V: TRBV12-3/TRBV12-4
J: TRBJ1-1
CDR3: ASSSGTPKEAF

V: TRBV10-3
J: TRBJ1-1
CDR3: AISDVDTEAF

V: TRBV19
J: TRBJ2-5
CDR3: ASRGLASPETQY

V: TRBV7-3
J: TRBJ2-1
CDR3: ASSLGSAWGKEQF

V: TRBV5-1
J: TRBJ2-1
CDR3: ASSLRTSGTEQF

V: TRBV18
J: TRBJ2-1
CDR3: ASSPPSDNKNEQF

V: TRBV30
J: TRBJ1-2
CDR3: AWSIQGGVSGYT

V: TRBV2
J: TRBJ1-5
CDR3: ASQRAGRDGNQPQH

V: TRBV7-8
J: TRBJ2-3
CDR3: ASSFQPGDTQY

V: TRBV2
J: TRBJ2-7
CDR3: ASANWASGRVEQY

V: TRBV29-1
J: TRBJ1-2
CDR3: SVGGEFDGYT

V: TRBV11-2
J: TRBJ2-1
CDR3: ASSFAWKGNEQF